Sequencing of this T cell receptor beta chain was carried out in a study of blood T cell repertoires in COVID-19. Study as a whole: Both acute and convalescent COVID-19 samples were obtained from the United States, Italy and Spain. T cells, B-cell-depleted T cells, or PBMCs provided the cDNA or gDNA that served as material.

There are 13 residues in the CDR3. CDR1 and CDR2 from the germline V gene are SGHRS and YFSETQ. With 3 bases removed from V and 8 bases from J, the gap between germline ends came to 14 bases. Under the authors' procedure: Estimation of nucleated cell counts was performed using reference gene primer amplification. Libraries were prepared by immunoSEQ multiplex PCR; TCRdb keeps only in-frame clonotypes and omits some of them. V and J calls and clone size are copied from that table; D and trimming were computed from the DNA. The data show roughly 90,000 clones, 80% seen once. This receptor was identified in a human donor in a cohort sampled during active COVID-19. What was sequenced was peripheral blood. The chain employs TRBV5-1 and TRBJ1-2; no clear D gene. The CDR3 spells CASSSRPGGGYTF. In DNA, the CDR3 is TGCGCCAGCAGCTCCAGACCCGGAGGAGGCTACACCTTC. Drawing the rest from reference TRBV5-1 and TRBJ1-2, the complete variable domain is KAGVTQTPRYLIKTRGQQVTLSCSPISGHRSVSWYQQTPGQGLQFLFEYFSETQRNKGNFPGRFSGRQFSNSRSEMNVSTLELGDSALYLCASSSRPGGGYTFGSGTRLTVV.